The text below deals with one T cell receptor (beta chain). Its antigen remains unidentified. Profiling relied on immunoSEQ multiplex PCR, and the TCRdb table lists in-frame clones only, not all of them. The sample comprises roughly 93,000 clones, around 80% of which are singletons, and 5.8% rests with the top ten. Trimming left V 4 bases short and J 2 bases short, with 11 bases between. CDR3 length: 13 amino acids. Germline CDR1 GTSNPN, CDR2 SVGIG (reference sequence). This specimen belongs to a study of OX40 agonist ivuxolimab in advanced cancers. Whole-study results and caveats: On average, a greater number of expanded clones characterised CD8+ T cells relative to CD4+. A proportion of nonresponders additionally exhibited low normalized T-cell clonal expansion.

This rearrangement joins TRBV30 to TRBJ1-2; no clear D gene. The specimen comprised CD4+ or CD8+ T cells sorted from blood, sampled in a trial of the OX40 agonist ivuxolimab. The sequence was obtained from an adult with an advanced solid tumor such as melanoma, head and neck, liver or kidney cancer. CDR3 loop: CAWNREGNYGYTF. The CDR3 bases are TGTGCCTGGAATCGTGAGGGAAACTATGGCTACACCTTC.